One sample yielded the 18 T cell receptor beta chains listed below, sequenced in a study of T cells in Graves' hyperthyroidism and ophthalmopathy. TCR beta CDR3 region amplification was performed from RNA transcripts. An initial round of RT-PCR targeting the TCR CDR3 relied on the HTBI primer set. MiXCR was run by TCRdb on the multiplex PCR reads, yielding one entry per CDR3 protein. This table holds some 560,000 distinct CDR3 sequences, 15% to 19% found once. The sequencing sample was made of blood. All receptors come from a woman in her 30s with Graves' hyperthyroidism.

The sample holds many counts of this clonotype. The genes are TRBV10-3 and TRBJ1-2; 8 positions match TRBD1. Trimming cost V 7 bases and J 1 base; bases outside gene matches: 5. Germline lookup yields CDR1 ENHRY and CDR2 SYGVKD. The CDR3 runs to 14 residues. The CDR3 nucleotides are TGTGCCATCACTACGACAGGGGTTAACTATGGCTACACCTTC. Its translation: CAITTTGVNYGYTF.

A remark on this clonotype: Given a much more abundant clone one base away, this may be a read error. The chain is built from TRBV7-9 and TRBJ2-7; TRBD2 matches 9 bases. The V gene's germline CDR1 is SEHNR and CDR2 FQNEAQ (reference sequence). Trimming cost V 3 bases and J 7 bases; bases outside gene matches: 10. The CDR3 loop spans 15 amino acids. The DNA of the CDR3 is TGTGCCAGCAGCTTCCGTAGCGGGAGCGGAAATGAGCAGTACTTC. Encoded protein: CASSFRSGSGNEQYF.

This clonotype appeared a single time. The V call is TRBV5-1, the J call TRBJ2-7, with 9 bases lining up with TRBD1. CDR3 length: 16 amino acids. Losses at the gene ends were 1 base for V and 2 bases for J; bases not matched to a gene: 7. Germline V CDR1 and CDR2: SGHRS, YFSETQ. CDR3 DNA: TGCGCCAGCAGCTTGACCGCGGGACAGGGCCCCTACGAGCAGTACTTC. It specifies CASSLTAGQGPYEQYF.

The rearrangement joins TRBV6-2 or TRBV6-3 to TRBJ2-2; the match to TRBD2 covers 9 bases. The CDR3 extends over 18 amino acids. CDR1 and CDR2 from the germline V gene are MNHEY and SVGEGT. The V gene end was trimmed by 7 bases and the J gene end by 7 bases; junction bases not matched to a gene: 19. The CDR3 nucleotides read TGTGCCAGCAACAGACTAGCGGCCCTAAGGGCGGTTCGCGGGGAGCTGTTTTTT. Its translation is CASNRLAALRAVRGELFF.

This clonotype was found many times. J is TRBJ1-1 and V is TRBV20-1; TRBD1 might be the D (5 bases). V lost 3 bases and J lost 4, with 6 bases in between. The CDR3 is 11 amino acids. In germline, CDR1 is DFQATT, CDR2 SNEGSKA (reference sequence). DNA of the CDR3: TGCAGTGCTAGGGGGCTCACTGAAGCTTTCTTT. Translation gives CSARGLTEAFF.

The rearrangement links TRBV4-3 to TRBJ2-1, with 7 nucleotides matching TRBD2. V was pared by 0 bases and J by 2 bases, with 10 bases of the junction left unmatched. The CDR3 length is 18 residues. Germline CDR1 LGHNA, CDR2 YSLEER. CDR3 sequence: CASSQDQRGGSAYNEQFF. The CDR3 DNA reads TGCGCCAGCAGCCAAGACCAGAGGGGCGGGAGTGCCTACAATGAGCAGTTCTTC.

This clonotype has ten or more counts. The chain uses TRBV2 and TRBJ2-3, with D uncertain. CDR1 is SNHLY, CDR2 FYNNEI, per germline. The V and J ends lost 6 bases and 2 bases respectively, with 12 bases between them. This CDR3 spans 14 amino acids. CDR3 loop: CASSETTITDTQYF. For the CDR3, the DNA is TGTGCCAGCAGCGAAACGACAATCACAGATACGCAGTATTTT.

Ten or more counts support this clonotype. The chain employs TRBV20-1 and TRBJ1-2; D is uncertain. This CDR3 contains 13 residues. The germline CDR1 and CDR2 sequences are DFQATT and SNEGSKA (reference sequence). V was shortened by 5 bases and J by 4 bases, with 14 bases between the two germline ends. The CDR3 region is CSAESAGSYGYTF. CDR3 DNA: TGCAGTGCTGAATCAGCGGGATCCTATGGCTACACCTTC.

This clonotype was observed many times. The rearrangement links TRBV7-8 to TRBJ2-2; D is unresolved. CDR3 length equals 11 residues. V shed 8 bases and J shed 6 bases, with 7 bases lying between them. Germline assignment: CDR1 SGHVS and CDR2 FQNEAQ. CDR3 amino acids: CASARAGELFF. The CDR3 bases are TGTGCCAGCGCCCGTGCCGGGGAGCTGTTTTTT.

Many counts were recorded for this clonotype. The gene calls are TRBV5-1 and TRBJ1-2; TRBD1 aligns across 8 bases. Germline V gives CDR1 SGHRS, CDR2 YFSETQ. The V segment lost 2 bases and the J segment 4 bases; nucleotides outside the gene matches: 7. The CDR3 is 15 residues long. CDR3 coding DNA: TGCGCCAGCAGCTTAGTATTCGGACAGGGCTATGGCTACACCTTC. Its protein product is CASSLVFGQGYGYTF.

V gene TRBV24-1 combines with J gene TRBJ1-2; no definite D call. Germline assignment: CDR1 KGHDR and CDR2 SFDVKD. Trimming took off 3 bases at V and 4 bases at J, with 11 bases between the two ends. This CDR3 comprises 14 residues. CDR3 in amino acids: CATSDVQRSYGYTF. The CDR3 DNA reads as TGTGCCACCAGTGATGTGCAGAGAAGCTATGGCTACACCTTC.

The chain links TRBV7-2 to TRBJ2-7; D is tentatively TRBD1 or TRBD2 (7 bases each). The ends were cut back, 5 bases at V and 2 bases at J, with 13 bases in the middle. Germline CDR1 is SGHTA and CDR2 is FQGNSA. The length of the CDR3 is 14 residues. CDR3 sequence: CASSPQGGAYEQYF. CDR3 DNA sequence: TGTGCCAGCAGCCCCCAGGGGGGGGCCTACGAGCAGTACTTC.

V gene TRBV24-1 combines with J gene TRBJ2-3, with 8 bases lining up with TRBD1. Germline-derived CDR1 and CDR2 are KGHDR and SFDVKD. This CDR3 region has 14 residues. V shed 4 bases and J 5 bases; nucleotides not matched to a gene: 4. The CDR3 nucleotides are TGTGCCACCAGTGACCCAGGACAGGGAGATACGCAGTATTTT. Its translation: CATSDPGQGDTQYF.

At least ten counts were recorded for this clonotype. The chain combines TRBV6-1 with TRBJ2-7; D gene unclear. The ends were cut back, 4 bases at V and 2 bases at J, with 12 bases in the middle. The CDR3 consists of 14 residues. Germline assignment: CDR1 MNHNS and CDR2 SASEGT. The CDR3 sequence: CASSVGWRPYEQYF. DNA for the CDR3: TGTGCCAGCAGTGTAGGGTGGAGACCCTACGAGCAGTACTTC.

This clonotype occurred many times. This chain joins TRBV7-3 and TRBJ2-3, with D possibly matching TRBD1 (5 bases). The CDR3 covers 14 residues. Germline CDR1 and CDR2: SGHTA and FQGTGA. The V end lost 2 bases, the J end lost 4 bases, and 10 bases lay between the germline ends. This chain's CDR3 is CASSLLGAADTQYF. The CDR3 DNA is TGTGCCAGCAGCTTATTAGGGGCCGCAGATACGCAGTATTTT.

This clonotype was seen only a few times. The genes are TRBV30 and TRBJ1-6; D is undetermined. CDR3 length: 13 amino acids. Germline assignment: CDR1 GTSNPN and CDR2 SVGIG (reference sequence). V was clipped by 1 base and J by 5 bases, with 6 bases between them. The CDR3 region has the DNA TGTGCCTGGAGTGCCTTAGATAATTCACCCCTCCACTTT. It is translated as CAWSALDNSPLHF.

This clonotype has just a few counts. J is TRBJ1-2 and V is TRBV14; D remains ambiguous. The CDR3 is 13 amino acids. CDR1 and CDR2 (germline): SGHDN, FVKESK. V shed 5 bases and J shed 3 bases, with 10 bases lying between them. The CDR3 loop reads CASSAHDYYGYTF. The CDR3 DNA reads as TGTGCCAGCAGCGCCCACGATTACTATGGCTACACCTTC.

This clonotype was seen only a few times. The CDR3 here is CASSQTGLAIDEQFF. The CDR3 DNA is TGTGCCAGCAGTCAAACGGGACTAGCAATCGATGAGCAGTTCTTC. The chain recombines TRBV6-2 or TRBV6-3 with TRBJ2-1; 9 bases map to TRBD2. The CDR3 consists of 15 residues. J was trimmed by 8 bases and V by 5 bases; bases with no gene match: 10. Germline CDR1 reads MNHEY; CDR2 reads SVGEGT.